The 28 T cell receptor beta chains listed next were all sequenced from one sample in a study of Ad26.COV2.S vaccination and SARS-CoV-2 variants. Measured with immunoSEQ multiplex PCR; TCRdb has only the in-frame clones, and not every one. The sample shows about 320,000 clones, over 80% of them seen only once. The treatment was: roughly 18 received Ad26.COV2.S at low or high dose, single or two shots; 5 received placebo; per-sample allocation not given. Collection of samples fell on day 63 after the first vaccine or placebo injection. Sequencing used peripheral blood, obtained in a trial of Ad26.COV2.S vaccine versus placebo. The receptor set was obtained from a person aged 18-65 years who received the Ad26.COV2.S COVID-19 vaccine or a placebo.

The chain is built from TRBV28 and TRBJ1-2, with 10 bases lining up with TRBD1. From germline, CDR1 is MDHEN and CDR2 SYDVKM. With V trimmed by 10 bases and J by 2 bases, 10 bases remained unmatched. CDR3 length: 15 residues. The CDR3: CATHGRQGANYGYTF. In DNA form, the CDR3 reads TGTGCCACCCACGGTCGACAGGGGGCCAACTATGGCTACACCTTC.

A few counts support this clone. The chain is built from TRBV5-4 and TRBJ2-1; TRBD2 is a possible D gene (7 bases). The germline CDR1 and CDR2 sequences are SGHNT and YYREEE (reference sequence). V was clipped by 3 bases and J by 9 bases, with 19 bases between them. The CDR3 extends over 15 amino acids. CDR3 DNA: TGTGCCAGCAGCTCCGGGGGGCCTTTTAGCAGTGAGCAGTTCTTC. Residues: CASSSGGPFSSEQFF.

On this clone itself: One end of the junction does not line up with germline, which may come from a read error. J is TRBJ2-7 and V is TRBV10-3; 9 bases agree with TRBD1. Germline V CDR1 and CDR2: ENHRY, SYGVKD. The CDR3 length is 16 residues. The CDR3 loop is CAISGWTGDSSHEQYF. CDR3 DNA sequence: TGTGCCATCAGTGGGTGGACAGGGGATTCCTCCCACGAGCAGTACTTC.

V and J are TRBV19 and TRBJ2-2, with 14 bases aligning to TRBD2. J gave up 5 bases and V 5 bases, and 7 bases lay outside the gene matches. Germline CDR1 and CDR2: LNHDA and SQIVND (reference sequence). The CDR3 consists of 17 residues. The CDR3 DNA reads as TGTGCCAGTAGTTCGAGGACTAGCGGGGGGTGGACCGGGGAGCTGTTTTTT. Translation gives CASSSRTSGGWTGELFF.

The CDR3 reads CASSSTGLVGYTF. The CDR3 nucleotides are TGTGCCAGCAGCTCGACAGGACTAGTTGGCTACACCTTC. The chain is built from TRBV7-8 and TRBJ1-2, with D maybe TRBD1 (6 bases). Germline lookup yields CDR1 SGHVS and CDR2 FQNEAQ. Trimming took off 4 bases at V and 7 bases at J, with 13 bases between the two ends. There are 13 residues in the CDR3.

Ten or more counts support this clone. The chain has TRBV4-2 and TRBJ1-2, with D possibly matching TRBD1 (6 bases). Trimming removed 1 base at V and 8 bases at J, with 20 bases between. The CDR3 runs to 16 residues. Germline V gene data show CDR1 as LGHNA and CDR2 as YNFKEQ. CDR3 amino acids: CASSQVVLGGLLGYTF. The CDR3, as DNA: TGTGCCAGCAGCCAAGTAGTTCTCGGGGGGCTGTTAGGCTACACCTTC.

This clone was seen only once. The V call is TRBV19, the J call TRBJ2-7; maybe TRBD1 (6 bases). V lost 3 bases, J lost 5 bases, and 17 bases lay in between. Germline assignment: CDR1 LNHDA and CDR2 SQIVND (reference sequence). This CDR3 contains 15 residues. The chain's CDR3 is CASSIGQGNVHEQYF. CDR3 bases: TGTGCCAGTAGTATTGGCCAGGGGAATGTGCACGAGCAGTACTTC.

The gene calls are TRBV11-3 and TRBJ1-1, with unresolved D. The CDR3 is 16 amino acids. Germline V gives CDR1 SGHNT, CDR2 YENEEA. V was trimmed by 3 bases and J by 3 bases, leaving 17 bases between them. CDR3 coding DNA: TGTGCCAGCAGCTTCCTTACATGGGCGGCGGACACTGAAGCTTTCTTT. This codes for CASSFLTWAADTEAFF.

The CDR3 coding sequence is TGTGCCAGCAGTTACTGGGGTTTCCACGAGCAGTACTTC. Its protein is CASSYWGFHEQYF. The chain links TRBV6-5 to TRBJ2-7; D gene unclear. The germline gives CDR1 MNHEY, CDR2 SVGAGI. This CDR3 comprises 13 residues. Trimming pared 1 base from V and 5 bases from J, leaving 9 bases between.

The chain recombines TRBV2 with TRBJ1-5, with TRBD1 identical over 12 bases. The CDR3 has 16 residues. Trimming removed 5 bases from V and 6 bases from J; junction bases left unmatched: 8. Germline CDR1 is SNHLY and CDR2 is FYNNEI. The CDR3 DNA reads TGTGCCAGCAGTCTGCGGGACAGGGGGCTGGGTCAGCCCCAGCATTTT. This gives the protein CASSLRDRGLGQPQHF.

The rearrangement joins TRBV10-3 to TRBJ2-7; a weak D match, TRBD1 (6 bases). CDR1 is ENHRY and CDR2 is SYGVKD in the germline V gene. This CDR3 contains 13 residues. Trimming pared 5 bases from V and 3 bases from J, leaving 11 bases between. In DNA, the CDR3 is TGTGCCATCAGTATGCAACAGGGCTACGAGCAGTACTTC. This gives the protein CAISMQQGYEQYF.

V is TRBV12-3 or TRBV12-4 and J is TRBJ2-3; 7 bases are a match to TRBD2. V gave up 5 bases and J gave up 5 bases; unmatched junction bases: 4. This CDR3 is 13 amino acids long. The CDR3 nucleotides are TGTGCCAGCAGTAATAGCGGGCAAGATACGCAGTATTTT. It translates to CASSNSGQDTQYF.

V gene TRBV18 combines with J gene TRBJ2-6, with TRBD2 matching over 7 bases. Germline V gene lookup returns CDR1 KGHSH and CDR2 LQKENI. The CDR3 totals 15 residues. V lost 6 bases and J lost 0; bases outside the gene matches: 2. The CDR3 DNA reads TGTGCCAGCTCCGGGGGGTTCTCTGGGGCCAACGTCCTGACTTTC. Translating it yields CASSGGFSGANVLTF.

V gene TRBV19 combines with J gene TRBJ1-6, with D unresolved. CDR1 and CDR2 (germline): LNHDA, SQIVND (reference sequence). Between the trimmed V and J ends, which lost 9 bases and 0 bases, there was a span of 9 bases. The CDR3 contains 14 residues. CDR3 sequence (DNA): TGTGCCAGCAACCGGAGCTCCTATAATTCACCCCTCCACTTT. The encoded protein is CASNRSSYNSPLHF.

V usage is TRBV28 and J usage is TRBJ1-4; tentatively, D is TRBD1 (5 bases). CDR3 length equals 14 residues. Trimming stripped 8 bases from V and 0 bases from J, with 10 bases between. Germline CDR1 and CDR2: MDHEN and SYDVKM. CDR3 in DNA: TGTGCCAGCGTCTCAGGGACAACTAATGAAAAACTGTTTTTT. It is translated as CASVSGTTNEKLFF.

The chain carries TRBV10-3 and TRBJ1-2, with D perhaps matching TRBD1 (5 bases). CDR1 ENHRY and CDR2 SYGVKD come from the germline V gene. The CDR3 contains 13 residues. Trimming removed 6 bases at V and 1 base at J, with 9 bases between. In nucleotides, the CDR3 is TGTGCCATCAGGGGGGAGGGTAACTATGGCTACACCTTC. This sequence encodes CAIRGEGNYGYTF.

CDR3 DNA: TGTGCCAGCAGCCCAATGGGGAACCAAGAGACCCAGTACTTC. Its protein is CASSPMGNQETQYF. This rearrangement joins TRBV5-6 to TRBJ2-5; D gene ambiguous. The CDR3 has 14 residues. V was shortened by 4 bases and J by 0 bases, with 10 bases between the two germline ends. CDR1 is SGHDT and CDR2 is YYEEEE in the germline V gene.

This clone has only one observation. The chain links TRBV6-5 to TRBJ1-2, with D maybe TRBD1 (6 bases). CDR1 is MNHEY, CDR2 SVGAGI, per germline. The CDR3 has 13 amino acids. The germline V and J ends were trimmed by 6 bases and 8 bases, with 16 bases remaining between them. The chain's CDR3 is CASSLQGQSGYTF. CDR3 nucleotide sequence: TGTGCCAGCAGCCTCCAGGGGCAATCAGGCTACACCTTC.

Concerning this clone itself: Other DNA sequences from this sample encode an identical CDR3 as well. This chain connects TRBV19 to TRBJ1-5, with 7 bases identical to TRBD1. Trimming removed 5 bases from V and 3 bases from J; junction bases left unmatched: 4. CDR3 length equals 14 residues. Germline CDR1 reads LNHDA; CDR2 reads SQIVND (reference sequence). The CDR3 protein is CASSVQGNNQPQHF. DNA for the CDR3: TGTGCCAGTAGTGTACAGGGGAACAATCAGCCCCAGCATTTT.

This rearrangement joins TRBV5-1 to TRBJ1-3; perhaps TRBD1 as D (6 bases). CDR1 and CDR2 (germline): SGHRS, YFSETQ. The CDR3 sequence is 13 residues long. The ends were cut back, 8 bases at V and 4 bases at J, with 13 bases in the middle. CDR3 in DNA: TGCGCCAGTACCGCGGGGGGCGGAAACACCATATATTTT. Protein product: CASTAGGGNTIYF.

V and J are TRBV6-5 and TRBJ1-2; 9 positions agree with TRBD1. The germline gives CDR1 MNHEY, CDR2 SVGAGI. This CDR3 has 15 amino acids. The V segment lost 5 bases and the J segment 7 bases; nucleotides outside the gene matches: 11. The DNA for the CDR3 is TGTGCCAGCAGTCCTATAGGGACAGGGTTCGTTGGCTACACCTTC. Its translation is CASSPIGTGFVGYTF.

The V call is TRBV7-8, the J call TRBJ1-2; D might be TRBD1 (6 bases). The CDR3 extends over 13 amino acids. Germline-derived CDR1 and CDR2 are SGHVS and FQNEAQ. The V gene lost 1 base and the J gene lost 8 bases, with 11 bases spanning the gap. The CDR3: CASSLGGGRGYTF. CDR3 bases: TGTGCCAGCAGCTTAGGAGGGGGACGAGGCTACACCTTC.

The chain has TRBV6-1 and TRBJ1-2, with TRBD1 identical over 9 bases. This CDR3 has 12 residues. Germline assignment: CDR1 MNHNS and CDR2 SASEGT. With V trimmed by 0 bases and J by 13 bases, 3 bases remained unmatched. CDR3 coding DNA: TGTGCCAGCAGTGAAGCGGGGACAGGGTGCACCTTC. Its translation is CASSEAGTGCTF.

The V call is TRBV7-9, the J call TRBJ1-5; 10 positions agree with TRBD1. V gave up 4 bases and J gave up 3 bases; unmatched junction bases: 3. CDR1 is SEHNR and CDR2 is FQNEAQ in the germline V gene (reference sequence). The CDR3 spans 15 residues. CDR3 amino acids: CASSSTGGINQPQHF. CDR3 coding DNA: TGTGCCAGCAGCTCGACAGGGGGCATCAATCAGCCCCAGCATTTT.

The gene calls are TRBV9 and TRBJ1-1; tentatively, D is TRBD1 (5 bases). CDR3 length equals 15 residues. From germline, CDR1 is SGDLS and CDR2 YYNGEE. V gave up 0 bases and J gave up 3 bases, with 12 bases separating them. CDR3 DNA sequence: TGTGCCAGCAGCGTAGAGGCCAGGGCAGACACTGAAGCTTTCTTT. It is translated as CASSVEARADTEAFF.

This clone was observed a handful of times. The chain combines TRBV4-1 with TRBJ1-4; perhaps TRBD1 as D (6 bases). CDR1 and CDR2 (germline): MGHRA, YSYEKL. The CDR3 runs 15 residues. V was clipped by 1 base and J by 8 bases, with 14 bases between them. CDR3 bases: TGCGCCAGCAGCCAAGTAGGGTCAGGGGAGGAAAAACTGTTTTTT. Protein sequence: CASSQVGSGEEKLFF.

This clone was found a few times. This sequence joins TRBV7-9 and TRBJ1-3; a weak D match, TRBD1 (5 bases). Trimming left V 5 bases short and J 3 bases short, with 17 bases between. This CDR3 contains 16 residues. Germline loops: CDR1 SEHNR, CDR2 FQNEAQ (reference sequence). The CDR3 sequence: CASSLLGAAGGNTIYF. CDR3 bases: TGTGCCAGCAGCCTCCTCGGGGCTGCGGGTGGAAACACCATATATTTT.

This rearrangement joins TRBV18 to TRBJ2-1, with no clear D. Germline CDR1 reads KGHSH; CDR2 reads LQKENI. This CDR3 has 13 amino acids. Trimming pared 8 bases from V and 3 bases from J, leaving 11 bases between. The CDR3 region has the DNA TGTGCCAGCACGAGGCAGGACTACAATGAGCAGTTCTTC. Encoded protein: CASTRQDYNEQFF.